Listed below are T cell receptor beta chains from one sample, sequenced in a study of shared clonotypes between healthy human individuals. Libraries were prepared by immunoSEQ multiplex PCR; TCRdb keeps only in-frame clonotypes and omits some of them. The sample includes some 1.4 million clones, over 95% seen only once; the top ten take approximately 1.1%. Sequences were obtained from naive CD4+ T cells sorted from blood. These receptors were taken from a man aged 25 to 40 in good health. The CDR3 runs from the conserved cysteine through the conserved F or W. The D gene is left open where the match is weak. Size is omitted from some rows. Given values are once, few, many or a class for expanded clones.

clone size: -; J gene: TRBJ2-3; V gene: TRBV5-1; D gene: TRBD2; CDR3 protein: CASSLAGLAGADTQYF; CDR3 DNA: TGCGCCAGCAGCTTGGCGGGACTAGCGGGAGCAGATACGCAGTATTTT
clone size: -; J gene: TRBJ2-7; V gene: TRBV2; D gene: -; CDR3 protein: CASRVHSGRGEAYPYEQYF; CDR3 DNA: TGTGCCAGCAGAGTCCATAGCGGCAGGGGGGAAGCCTACCCCTACGAGCAGTACTTC
clone size: -; J gene: TRBJ1-1; V gene: TRBV5-1; D gene: TRBD1; CDR3 protein: CASSLAEGASEAFF; CDR3 DNA: TGCGCCAGCAGCTTGGCTGAGGGGGCCTCTGAAGCTTTCTTT
clone size: -; J gene: TRBJ2-1; V gene: TRBV5-6; D gene: -; CDR3 protein: CASSSKNQGGPYNEQFF; CDR3 DNA: TGTGCCAGCAGCTCGAAGAACCAGGGTGGGCCCTACAATGAGCAGTTCTTC
clone size: -; J gene: TRBJ2-5; V gene: TRBV2; D gene: TRBD1; CDR3 protein: CASGRDRGPETQYF; CDR3 DNA: TGTGCCAGCGGGAGGGACAGGGGGCCCGAGACCCAGTACTTC
clone size: -; J gene: TRBJ2-7; V gene: TRBV9; D gene: TRBD2; CDR3 protein: CASSVGGLAIYEQYF; CDR3 DNA: TGTGCCAGCAGCGTGGGGGGACTAGCGATTTACGAGCAGTACTTC
clone size: once; J gene: TRBJ1-1; V gene: TRBV10-1; D gene: -; CDR3 protein: CASSGQQDTEAFF; CDR3 DNA: TGCGCCAGCAGTGGTCAGCAGGACACTGAAGCTTTCTTT
clone size: -; J gene: TRBJ2-2; V gene: TRBV4-1; D gene: -; CDR3 protein: CASSQGTPGRIFVGELFF; CDR3 DNA: TGCGCCAGCAGCCAAGGGACCCCAGGGAGGATATTTGTCGGGGAGCTGTTTTTT
clone size: -; J gene: TRBJ1-1; V gene: TRBV7-8; D gene: -; CDR3 protein: CASESTGALSTEAFF; CDR3 DNA: TGTGCCAGCGAATCGACGGGGGCGCTTAGCACTGAAGCTTTCTTT
clone size: once; J gene: TRBJ2-4; V gene: TRBV6-4; D gene: TRBD2; CDR3 protein: CASLSGRGLTKNIQYF; CDR3 DNA: TGTGCCAGCTTGAGCGGGAGGGGGCTGACTAAAAACATTCAGTACTTC
clone size: -; J gene: TRBJ2-2; V gene: TRBV5-1; D gene: -; CDR3 protein: CASSLGSSVTGELFF; CDR3 DNA: TGCGCCAGCAGCTTGGGCTCTAGCGTAACCGGGGAGCTGTTTTTT
clone size: -; J gene: TRBJ1-5; V gene: TRBV28; D gene: -; CDR3 protein: CASRDPSQPQHF; CDR3 DNA: TGTGCCAGCAGGGATCCGTCACAGCCCCAGCATTTT
clone size: -; J gene: TRBJ2-7; V gene: TRBV27; D gene: TRBD2; CDR3 protein: CASRPSGRVSYEQYF; CDR3 DNA: TGTGCCAGCAGACCCAGCGGGAGGGTCTCCTACGAGCAGTACTTC
clone size: -; J gene: TRBJ2-3; V gene: TRBV7-9; D gene: -; CDR3 protein: CASSLVFSAMGPLNTQYF; CDR3 DNA: TGTGCCAGCAGCTTAGTATTCTCCGCAATGGGTCCTCTCAATACGCAGTATTTT
clone size: -; J gene: TRBJ2-5; V gene: TRBV9; D gene: TRBD2; CDR3 protein: CASSVASGRLETQYF; CDR3 DNA: TGTGCCAGCAGCGTAGCTAGCGGGAGATTGGAGACCCAGTACTTC